The entry that follows covers one T cell receptor beta chain sequence. These data belong to a study of OX40 agonist ivuxolimab in advanced cancers. Deletions cut 5 bases from V and 2 bases from J, with 6 bases between. The CDR3 spans 12 residues. Germline lookup yields CDR1 SGHTA and CDR2 FQGNSA. Sequenced by immunoSEQ multiplex PCR; TCRdb stores in-frame clones only, minus some. Of some 130,000 clones detected, roughly nine tenths appear once; the ten largest clones hold approximately 1%. This receptor was taken from an adult with an advanced solid tumor such as melanoma, head and neck, liver or kidney cancer. Specimen: CD4+ or CD8+ T cells sorted from blood, collected in a trial of the OX40 agonist ivuxolimab. This rearrangement joins TRBV7-2 to TRBJ2-5; D is ambiguous. The CDR3 here is CASSPEQETQYF. CDR3 bases: TGTGCCAGCAGCCCAGAACAAGAGACCCAGTACTTC. The full variable domain, with the rest looked up from reference TRBV7-2 and TRBJ2-5, is GAGVSQSPSNKVTEKGKDVELRCDPISGHTALYWYRQSLGQGLEFLIYFQGNSAPDKSGLPSDRFSAERTGGSVSTLTIQRTQQEDSAVYLCASSPEQETQYFGPGTRLLVL.